Following are 10 T cell receptor beta chains from one sample sequenced in a study of shared clonotypes between healthy human individuals. Positive CCR7 selection of CD45RO-negative cells yielded the naive CD8 cells, and terminally differentiated effector memory CD45RA+ cells were excluded. The repertoire was sequenced with immunoSEQ multiplex PCR; TCRdb's copy has only in-frame clones and lacks some. The table lists more than 550,000 clones, about 91% of them singletons. Sequencing input: naive CD8+ T cells sorted from blood. These receptors all come from a man aged 25-40 years in good health.

This clone was detected a few times. The rearrangement joins TRBV7-6 to TRBJ2-1; D unresolved. Germline CDR1 and CDR2: SGHVS and FNYEAQ. Deletions cut 5 bases from V and 3 bases from J, with 17 bases between. The CDR3 loop spans 16 amino acids. DNA for the CDR3: TGTGCCAGCAGCATAGACCCCCTTGGAAGCTACAATGAGCAGTTCTTC. It encodes CASSIDPLGSYNEQFF.

The chain joins TRBV27 to TRBJ1-1; maybe TRBD1 (5 bases). The CDR3 extends over 18 amino acids. Germline-derived CDR1 and CDR2 are MNHEY and SMNVEV (reference sequence). Trimming took off 6 bases at V and 3 bases at J, with 26 bases between the two ends. In DNA, the CDR3 is TGTGCCAGCAGAACTCGTCAGGGCGGTGTTGTCCCCCACACTGAAGCTTTCTTT. Encoded protein: CASRTRQGGVVPHTEAFF.

V is TRBV6-5 and J is TRBJ1-5; D is perhaps TRBD1 (5 bases). The CDR3 loop spans 14 amino acids. V was cut by 1 base and J by 7 bases, with 11 bases left in between. In germline, CDR1 is MNHEY, CDR2 SVGAGI. The CDR3 nucleotides read TGTGCCAGCAGTTACTTGGGGGTACGACAGCCCCAGCATTTT. This sequence encodes CASSYLGVRQPQHF.

This clone was recorded once. The chain recombines TRBV15 with TRBJ2-2; the match to TRBD1 covers 7 bases. This CDR3 is built from 13 residues. The junction had 9 bases not matched to a gene; V was cut back by 4 bases and J by 13 bases. Germline values: CDR1 LNHNV, CDR2 YYDKDF (reference sequence). CDR3 nucleotides: TGTGCCACCAGCATGAACCGGGACAGAGGGCTGTTTTTT. This codes for CATSMNRDRGLFF.

The V and J genes are TRBV4-1 and TRBJ2-7; D might be TRBD2 (6 bases). Germline CDR1 and CDR2: MGHRA and YSYEKL. The CDR3 consists of 15 residues. The V end lost 4 bases, the J end lost 1 base, and 14 bases lay between the germline ends. CDR3 bases: TGCGCCAGCAGCCTAACGGAGGGCCTTTCCTACGAGCAGTACTTC. Its protein product is CASSLTEGLSYEQYF.

This chain links TRBV6-1 with TRBJ1-5; TRBD1 might be the D (5 bases). CDR1 is MNHNS, CDR2 SASEGT, per germline. V lost 3 bases and J lost 0, with 18 bases in between. The CDR3 is 18 amino acids. CDR3 sequence (DNA): TGTGCCAGCAGTGATGGAAAGGGAGAGGGGTATAGCAATCAGCCCCAGCATTTT. Residues: CASSDGKGEGYSNQPQHF.

This chain uses TRBV7-9 with TRBJ2-3; 8 bases align to TRBD2. From germline, CDR1 is SEHNR and CDR2 FQNEAQ (reference sequence). The CDR3 spans 16 residues. Trimming removed 4 bases from V and 2 bases from J; junction bases left unmatched: 8. For the CDR3, the DNA is TGTGCCAGCAGCTCCTATAGCGGGAAGGCCACAGATACGCAGTATTTT. It translates to CASSSYSGKATDTQYF.

The chain uses TRBV6-5 and TRBJ2-7, with 7 bases matching TRBD1. This CDR3 has 14 amino acids. V gave up 5 bases and J gave up 0 bases; unmatched junction bases: 4. Looked up from germline, CDR1 is MNHEY and CDR2 is SVGAGI. The CDR3 sequence is CASSKRQGSYEQYF. For the CDR3, the DNA is TGTGCCAGCAGTAAGAGACAGGGCTCCTACGAGCAGTACTTC.

V is TRBV7-9 and J is TRBJ2-2; D is unclear. V was trimmed by 5 bases and J by 10 bases, leaving 17 bases between them. From germline, CDR1 is SEHNR and CDR2 FQNEAQ (reference sequence). This CDR3 contains 14 residues. The CDR3 here is CASSPRGEGLELFF. CDR3 DNA sequence: TGTGCCAGCAGCCCCCGAGGAGAAGGTCTGGAGCTGTTTTTT.

This chain connects TRBV10-1 to TRBJ2-1; 7 bases map to TRBD2. The CDR3 spans 13 residues. V gave up 2 bases and J gave up 9 bases; unmatched junction bases: 4. Looked up from germline, CDR1 is WNHNN and CDR2 is SYGVQD (reference sequence). The CDR3 bases are TGCGCCAGCAGTGAGGGACTAGTCGCTGAGCAGTTCTTC. This gives the protein CASSEGLVAEQFF.